This T cell receptor (beta chain) was observed in a study of CD8+CD57+ T cells in acquired aplastic anemia (dated by TCRdb to the late 2010s). Describing the broader study: On average, sorted CD4+ and CD8+ cells yielded around 3.4 ug of extracted DNA, with a range of about 0.19 to 30 ug. An average of about 10 million reads for CD4+ cells and approximately 11 million reads for CD8+ cells was obtained from healthy donor samples.

Genomic DNA was used as template for profiling of TCR beta VDJ combinations and CDR3 sequences. An Illumina HiSeq 2000 was used for TCR repertoire sequencing. Turning to the authors' computational methods: Repertoires were assessed using TRBV/TRBJ rearrangement plots, CDR3 size and DJ length profiles, and Simpson's diversity index. The most abundant DNA sequence in the deep sequencing data was taken as the immunodominant clone. CDR3 amino acid sequences were checked for sharing between subjects and were compared against published repertoires and the VDJdb database. TCRdb's own reprocessing of the public reads used fastp at Q25 and MiXCR and kept productive beta chains. A single entry per CDR3 protein holds the most common genes and DNA from its merged rows. V and J calls and clone size were set by TCRdb, not the authors. For this sample there are about 210,000 distinct CDR3 sequences; approximately 60% appear just once. The top ten clones comprise roughly 29% of the sample.

The paper's findings and limits, for the study overall: About 29 CD8+ CDR3 sequences were found to be shared between patients and controls, but these sequences appeared to be highly expressed in patients and within the immunodominant clones of the patients. CD8+ Simpson's diversity did not differ significantly between patients and healthy controls (P=0.060).

From a lookup of the germline V gene, CDR1 and CDR2 are MGHDK and SYGVNS. Trimming costs V 3 bases and J 4 bases, and their ends lie 7 bases apart. Measured from the cysteine to the phenylalanine, the CDR3 is 13 residues long. The sequence is cut down to CDR3 DNA, 39 bases in frame from base 1. This clonotype turned up a few times. Its recognized antigen is unknown. The sample holds no much larger clone one base away, and base qualities are not on file. TCR repertoires of sorted CD4+ and CD8+ blood T cells from severe aplastic anemia patients and healthy subjects were deep-sequenced in the study. Ficoll-Paque density gradient centrifugation was used to isolate peripheral blood mononuclear cells. Before DNA extraction, CD4+ and CD8+ T cells were sorted with FACS or magnetic beads.

Sequences were obtained from sorted CD4+, CD8+, or CD8+CD57+ T cells (not recorded which) from PBMCs. Here the chain combines TRBV25-1 and TRBJ2-1; the D gene is not confidently resolved. This receptor was identified in a human donor in good health. The CDR3 protein is CASSDAGYNEQFF. The nucleotide sequence reads as follows: TGTGCCAGCAGTGATGCCGGGTACAATGAGCAGTTCTTC.